This T cell receptor (beta chain) is from a study of blood T cell repertoires in COVID-19. Study in general: Whether acute or convalescent, the COVID-19 samples came from the United States, Italy and Spain. T cells, B-cell-depleted T cells, or PBMCs supplied cDNA or gDNA.

Per the original data handling: Amplifying reference gene primers gave estimates of nucleated cell counts. The table came from immunoSEQ multiplex PCR; TCRdb's copy has only in-frame clones and leaves some out. The V and J calls and clone size come from that table; D and trimming were worked out from the DNA. The sample holds about 94,000 clones, about 86% seen once. J gave up 0 bases and V 3 bases, and 10 bases lay outside the gene matches. This CDR3 has 18 amino acids. CDR1 is SGHTA and CDR2 is FQGNSA in the germline V gene. The specimen was peripheral blood. This receptor was obtained from a woman aged 55-70 years in a cohort sampled during active or convalescent COVID-19. V and J are TRBV7-2 and TRBJ2-1, with 8 bases that match TRBD2. The CDR3 reads CASSFSIGGGSSYNEQFF. DNA for the CDR3: TGTGCCAGCAGCTTCTCTATCGGCGGGGGGAGCTCCTACAATGAGCAGTTCTTC. Full variable domain (rest looked up from reference TRBV7-2 and TRBJ2-1): GAGVSQSPSNKVTEKGKDVELRCDPISGHTALYWYRQSLGQGLEFLIYFQGNSAPDKSGLPSDRFSAERTGGSVSTLTIQRTQQEDSAVYLCASSFSIGGGSSYNEQFFGPGTRLTVL.